This T cell receptor (beta chain) was sequenced for a study of T cell responses to AZD1222 COVID-19 vaccine. Study-wide points: Seropositive AZD1222 recipients at baseline numbered only 6 or 7. The reported proportion of spike-specific TCRs targeting unmutated variant regions was nearly half.

Germline lookup yields CDR1 KGHDR and CDR2 SFDVKD. V was clipped by 0 bases and J by 8 bases; unmatched bases: 3. The CDR3 length is 14 residues. Second doses that came at about 4 or about 12 weeks were put together. Libraries were prepared by immunoSEQ multiplex PCR; TCRdb keeps only in-frame clonotypes and omits some of them. The table records approximately 70,000 clones, around three quarters of them present only once. In the case of this clone: Antigen specificity is unknown.

This TCR derives from an adult who received the AZD1222 COVID-19 vaccine. Sample: peripheral blood, taken 28 days after the second AZD1222 dose. The gene calls are TRBV24-1 and TRBJ2-1, with 7 bases that match TRBD1. Here the CDR3 DNA reads TGTGCCACCAGTGATTTGTACAGGGGCGATGAGCAGTTCTTC. It is translated as CATSDLYRGDEQFF.